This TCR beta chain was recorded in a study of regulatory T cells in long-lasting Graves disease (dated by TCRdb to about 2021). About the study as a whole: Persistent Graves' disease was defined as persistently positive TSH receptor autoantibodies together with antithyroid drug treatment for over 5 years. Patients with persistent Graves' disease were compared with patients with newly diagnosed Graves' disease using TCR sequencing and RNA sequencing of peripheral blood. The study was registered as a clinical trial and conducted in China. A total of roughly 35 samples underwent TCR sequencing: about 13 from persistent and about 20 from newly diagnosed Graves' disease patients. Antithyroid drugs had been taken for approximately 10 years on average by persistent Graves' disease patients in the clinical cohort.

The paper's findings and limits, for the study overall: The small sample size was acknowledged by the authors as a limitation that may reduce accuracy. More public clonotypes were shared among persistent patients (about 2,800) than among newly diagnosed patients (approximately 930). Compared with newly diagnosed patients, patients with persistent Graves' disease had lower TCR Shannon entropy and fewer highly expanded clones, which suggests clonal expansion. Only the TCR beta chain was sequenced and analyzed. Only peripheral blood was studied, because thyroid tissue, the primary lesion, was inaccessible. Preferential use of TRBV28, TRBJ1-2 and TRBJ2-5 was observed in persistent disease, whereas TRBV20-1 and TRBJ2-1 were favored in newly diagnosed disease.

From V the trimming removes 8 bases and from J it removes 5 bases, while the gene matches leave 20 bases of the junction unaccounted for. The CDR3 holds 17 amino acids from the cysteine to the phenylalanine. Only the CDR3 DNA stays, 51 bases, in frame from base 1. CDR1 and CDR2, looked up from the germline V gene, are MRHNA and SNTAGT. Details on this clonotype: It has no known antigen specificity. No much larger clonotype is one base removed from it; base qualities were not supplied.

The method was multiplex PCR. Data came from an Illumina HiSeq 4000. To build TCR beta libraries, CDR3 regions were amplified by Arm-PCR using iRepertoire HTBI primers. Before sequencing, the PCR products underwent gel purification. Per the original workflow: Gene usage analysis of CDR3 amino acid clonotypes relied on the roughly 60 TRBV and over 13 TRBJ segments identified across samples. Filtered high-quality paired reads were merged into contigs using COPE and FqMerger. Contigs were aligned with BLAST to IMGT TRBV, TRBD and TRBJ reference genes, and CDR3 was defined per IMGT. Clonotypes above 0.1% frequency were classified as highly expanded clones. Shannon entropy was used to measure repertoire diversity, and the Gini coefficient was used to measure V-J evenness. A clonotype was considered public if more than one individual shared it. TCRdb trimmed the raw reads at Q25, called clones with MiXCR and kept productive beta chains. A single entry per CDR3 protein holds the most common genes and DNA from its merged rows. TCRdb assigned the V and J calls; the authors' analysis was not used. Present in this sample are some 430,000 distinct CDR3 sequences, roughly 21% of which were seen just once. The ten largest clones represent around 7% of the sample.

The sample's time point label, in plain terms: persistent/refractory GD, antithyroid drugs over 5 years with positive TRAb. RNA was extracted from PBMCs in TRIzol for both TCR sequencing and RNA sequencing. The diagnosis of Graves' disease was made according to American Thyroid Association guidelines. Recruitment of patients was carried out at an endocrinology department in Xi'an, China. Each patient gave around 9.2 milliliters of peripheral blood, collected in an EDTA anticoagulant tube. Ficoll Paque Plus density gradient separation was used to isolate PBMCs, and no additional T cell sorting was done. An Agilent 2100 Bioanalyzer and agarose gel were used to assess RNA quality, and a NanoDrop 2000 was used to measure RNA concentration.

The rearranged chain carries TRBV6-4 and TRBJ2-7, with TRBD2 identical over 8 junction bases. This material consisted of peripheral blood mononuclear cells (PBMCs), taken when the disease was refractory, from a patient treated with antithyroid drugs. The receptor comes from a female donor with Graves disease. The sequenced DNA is TGTGCCAGCCACCCCCGCTCTTCACAGGGCGGGAGGAACGAGCAGTACTTC. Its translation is CASHPRSSQGGRNEQYF.